This T cell receptor beta chain came from a study of cytomegalovirus exposure and HLA in healthy donors. Broader study findings: Roughly uniform sequencing depth across donors was assumed, possibly incorrectly. Researchers reported that a few CMV-associated chains were confirmed in vitro as CMV antigen-specific. Earlier results showed most TCR beta V segments being productive about 87% or about 30% of the time.

Per the germline V gene, CDR1 is GTSNPN and CDR2 is SVGIG (reference sequence). This CDR3 spans 12 amino acids. The germline V and J ends were trimmed by 4 bases and 10 bases, with 14 bases remaining between them. As regards this clone: The antigen is not known.

At collection, donors were nominally healthy, but unrecorded immune exposures were probable. Primers included in the PCR were 60 Vbeta and 13 Jbeta primers. The data were produced by immunoSEQ multiplex PCR, yet TCRdb's version contains in-frame clones alone and is incomplete. Seen here are under 200,000 clones, 10% to 15% observed once, and the top ten hold about 8%. The TCR originated in a man aged 50-59 years in good health and CMV-seropositive. V and J are TRBV30 and TRBJ2-1, with D possibly being TRBD2 (6 bases). Sequenced: PBMCs. The CDR3 loop reads CAWTKGGPEQFF. The CDR3 DNA reads TGTGCCTGGACTAAGGGAGGTCCGGAGCAGTTCTTC.